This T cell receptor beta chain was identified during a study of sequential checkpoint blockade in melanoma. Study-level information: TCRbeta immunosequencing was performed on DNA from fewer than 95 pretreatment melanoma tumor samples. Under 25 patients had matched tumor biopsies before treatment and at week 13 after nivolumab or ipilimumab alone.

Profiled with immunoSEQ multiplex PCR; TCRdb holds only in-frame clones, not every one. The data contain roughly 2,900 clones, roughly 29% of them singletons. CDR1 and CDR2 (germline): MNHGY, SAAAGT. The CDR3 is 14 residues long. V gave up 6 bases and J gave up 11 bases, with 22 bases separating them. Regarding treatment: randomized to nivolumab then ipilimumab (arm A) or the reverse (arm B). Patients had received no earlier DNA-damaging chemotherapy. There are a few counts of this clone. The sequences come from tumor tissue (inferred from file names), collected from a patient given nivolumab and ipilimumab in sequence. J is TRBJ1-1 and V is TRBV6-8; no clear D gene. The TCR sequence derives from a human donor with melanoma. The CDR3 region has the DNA TGTGCCAGCAGAGGTTCTGGTTTGGGAACCGGGGCTTTCTTT. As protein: CASRGSGLGTGAFF.